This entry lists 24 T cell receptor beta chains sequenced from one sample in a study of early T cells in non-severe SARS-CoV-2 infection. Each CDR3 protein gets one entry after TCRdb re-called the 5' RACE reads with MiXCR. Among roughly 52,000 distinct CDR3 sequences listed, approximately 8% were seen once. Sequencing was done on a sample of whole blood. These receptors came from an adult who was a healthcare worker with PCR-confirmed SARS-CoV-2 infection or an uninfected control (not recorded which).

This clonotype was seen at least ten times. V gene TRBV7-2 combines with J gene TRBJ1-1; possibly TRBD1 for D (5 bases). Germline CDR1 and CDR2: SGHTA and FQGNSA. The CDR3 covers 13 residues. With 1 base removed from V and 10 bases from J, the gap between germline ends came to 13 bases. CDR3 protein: CASSLGGRVGAFF. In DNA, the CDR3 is TGTGCCAGCAGCTTAGGGGGCAGGGTTGGAGCTTTCTTT. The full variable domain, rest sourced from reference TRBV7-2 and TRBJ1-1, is GAGVSQSPSNKVTEKGKDVELRCDPISGHTALYWYRQSLGQGLEFLIYFQGNSAPDKSGLPSDRFSAERTGGSVSTLTIQRTQQEDSAVYLCASSLGGRVGAFFGQGTRLTVV.

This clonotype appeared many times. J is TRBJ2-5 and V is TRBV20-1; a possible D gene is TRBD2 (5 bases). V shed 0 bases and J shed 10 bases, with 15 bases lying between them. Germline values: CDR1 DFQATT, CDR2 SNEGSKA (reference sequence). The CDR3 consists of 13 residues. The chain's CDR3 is CSARDPKPRGQYF. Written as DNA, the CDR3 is TGCAGTGCTAGAGACCCTAAACCCCGGGGCCAGTACTTC.

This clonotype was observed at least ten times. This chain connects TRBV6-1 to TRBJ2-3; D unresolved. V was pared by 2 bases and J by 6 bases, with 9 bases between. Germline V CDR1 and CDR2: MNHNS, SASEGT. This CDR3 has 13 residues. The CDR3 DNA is TGTGCCAGCAGTGAATCATTGGGGGATACGCAGTATTTT. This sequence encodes CASSESLGDTQYF.

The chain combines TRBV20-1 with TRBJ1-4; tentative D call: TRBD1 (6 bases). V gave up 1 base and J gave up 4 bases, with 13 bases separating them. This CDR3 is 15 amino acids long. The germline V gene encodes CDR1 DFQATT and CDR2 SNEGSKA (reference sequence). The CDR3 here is CSARAPGAGNEKLFF. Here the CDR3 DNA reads TGCAGTGCTAGAGCCCCGGGGGCTGGTAATGAAAAACTGTTTTTT.

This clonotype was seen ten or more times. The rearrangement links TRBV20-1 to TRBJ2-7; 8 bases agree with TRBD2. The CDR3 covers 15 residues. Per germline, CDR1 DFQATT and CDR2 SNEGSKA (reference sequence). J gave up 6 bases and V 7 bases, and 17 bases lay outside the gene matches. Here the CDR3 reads CSVPGKISGAVEQYF. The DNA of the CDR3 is TGCAGTGTCCCCGGGAAGATTAGCGGGGCGGTCGAGCAGTACTTC.

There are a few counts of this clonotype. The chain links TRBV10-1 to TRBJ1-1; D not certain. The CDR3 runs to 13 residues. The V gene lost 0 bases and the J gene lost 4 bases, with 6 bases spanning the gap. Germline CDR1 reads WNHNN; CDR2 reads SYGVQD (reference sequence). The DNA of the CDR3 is TGCGCCAGCAGTGAGTCTAGAGCCACTGAAGCTTTCTTT. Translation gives CASSESRATEAFF.

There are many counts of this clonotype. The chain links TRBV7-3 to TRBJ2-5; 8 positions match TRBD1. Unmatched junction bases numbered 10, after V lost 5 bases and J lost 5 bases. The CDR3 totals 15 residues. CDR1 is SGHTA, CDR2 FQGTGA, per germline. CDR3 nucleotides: TGTGCCAGCAGCCTGTCGACAGGGGATAGGGAGACCCAGTACTTC. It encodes CASSLSTGDRETQYF.

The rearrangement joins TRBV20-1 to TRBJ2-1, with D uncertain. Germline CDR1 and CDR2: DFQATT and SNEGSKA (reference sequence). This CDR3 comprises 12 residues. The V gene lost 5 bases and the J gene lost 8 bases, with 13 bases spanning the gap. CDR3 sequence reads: CSALPETDEQFF. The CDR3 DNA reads TGCAGTGCTCTACCGGAGACGGATGAGCAGTTCTTC.

Here the CDR3 reads CASSSPDRDNSPLHF. CDR3 nucleotides: TGTGCCAGCAGCTCGCCGGACAGGGATAATTCACCCCTCCACTTT. J is TRBJ1-6 and V is TRBV7-2; 8 bases fit TRBD1. CDR3 size: 15 residues. Germline CDR1 and CDR2: SGHTA and FQGNSA. With V trimmed by 4 bases and J by 5 bases, 4 bases remained unmatched.

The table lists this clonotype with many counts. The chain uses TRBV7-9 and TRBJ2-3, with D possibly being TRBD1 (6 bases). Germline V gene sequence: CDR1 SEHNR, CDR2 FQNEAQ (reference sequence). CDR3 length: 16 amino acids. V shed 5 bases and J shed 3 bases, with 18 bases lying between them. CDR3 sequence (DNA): TGTGCCAGCAGCCTACTTAACTACACAGGGACAGATACGCAGTATTTT. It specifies CASSLLNYTGTDTQYF.

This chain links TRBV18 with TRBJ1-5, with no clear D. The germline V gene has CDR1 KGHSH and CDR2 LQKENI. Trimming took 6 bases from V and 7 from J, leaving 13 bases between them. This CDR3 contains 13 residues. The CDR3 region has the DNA TGTGCCAGCTCCCTTGAGGACCGGCAGCCCCAGCATTTT. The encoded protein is CASSLEDRQPQHF. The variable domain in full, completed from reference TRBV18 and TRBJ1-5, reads NAGVMQNPRHLVRRRGQEARLRCSPMKGHSHVYWYRQLPEEGLKFMVYLQKENIIDESGMPKERFSAEFPKEGPSILRIQQVVRGDSAAYFCASSLEDRQPQHFGDGTRLSIL.

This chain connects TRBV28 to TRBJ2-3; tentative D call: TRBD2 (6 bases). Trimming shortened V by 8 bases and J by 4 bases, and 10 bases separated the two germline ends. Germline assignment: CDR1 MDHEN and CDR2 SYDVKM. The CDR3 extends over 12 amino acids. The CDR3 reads CASCWGADTQYF. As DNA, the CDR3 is TGTGCCAGCTGTTGGGGGGCAGATACGCAGTATTTT.

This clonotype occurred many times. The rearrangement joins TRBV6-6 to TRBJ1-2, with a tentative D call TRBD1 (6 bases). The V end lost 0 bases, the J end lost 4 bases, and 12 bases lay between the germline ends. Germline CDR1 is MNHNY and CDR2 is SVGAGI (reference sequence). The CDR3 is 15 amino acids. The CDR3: CASSYSHRDSYGYTF. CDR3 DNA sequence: TGTGCCAGCAGTTACTCCCACAGGGATTCCTATGGCTACACCTTC.

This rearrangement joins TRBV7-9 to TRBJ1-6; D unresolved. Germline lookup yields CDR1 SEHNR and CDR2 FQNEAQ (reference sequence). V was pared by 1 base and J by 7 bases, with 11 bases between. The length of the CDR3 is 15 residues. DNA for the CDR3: TGTGCCAGCAGCTTAGGGGTGCGCTCAAATTCACCCCTCCACTTT. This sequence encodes CASSLGVRSNSPLHF.

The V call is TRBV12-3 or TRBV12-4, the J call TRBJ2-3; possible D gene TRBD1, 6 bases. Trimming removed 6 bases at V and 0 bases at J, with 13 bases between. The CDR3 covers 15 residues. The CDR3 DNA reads TGTGCCAGCAGCCCCGGGACAATTAGCACAGATACGCAGTATTTT. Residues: CASSPGTISTDTQYF.

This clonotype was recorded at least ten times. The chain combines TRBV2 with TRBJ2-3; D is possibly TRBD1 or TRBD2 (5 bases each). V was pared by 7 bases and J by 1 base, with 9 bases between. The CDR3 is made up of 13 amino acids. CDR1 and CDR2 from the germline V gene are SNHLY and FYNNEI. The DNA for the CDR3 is TGTGCCAGCACTCGGGACGGCACAGATACGCAGTATTTT. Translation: CASTRDGTDTQYF.

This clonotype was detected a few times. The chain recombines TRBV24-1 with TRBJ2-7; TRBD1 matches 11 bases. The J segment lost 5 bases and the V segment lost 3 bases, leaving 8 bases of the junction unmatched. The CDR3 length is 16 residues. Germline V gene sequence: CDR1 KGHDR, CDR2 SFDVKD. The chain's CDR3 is CATSDPGQGARHEQYF. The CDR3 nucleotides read TGTGCCACCAGTGATCCAGGACAGGGGGCGCGTCACGAGCAGTACTTC.

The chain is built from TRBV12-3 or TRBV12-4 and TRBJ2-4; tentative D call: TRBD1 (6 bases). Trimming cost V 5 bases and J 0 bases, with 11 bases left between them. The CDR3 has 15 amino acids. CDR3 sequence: CASSPRTVAKNIQYF. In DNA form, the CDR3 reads TGTGCCAGCAGTCCCAGGACAGTAGCCAAAAACATTCAGTACTTC.

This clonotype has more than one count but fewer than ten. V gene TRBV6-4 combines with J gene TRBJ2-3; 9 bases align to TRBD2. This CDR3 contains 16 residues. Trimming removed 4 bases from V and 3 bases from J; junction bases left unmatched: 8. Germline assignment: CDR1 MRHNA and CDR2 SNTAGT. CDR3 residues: CASSASSGGATDTQYF. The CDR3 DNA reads TGTGCCAGCAGTGCCAGTAGCGGGGGAGCTACAGATACGCAGTATTTT.

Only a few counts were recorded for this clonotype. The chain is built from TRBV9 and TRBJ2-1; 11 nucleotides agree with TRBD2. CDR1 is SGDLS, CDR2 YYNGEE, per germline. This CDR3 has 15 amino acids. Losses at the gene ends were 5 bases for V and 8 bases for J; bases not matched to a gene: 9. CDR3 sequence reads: CASSIAGGLLDEQFF. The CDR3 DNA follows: TGTGCCAGCAGTATAGCGGGGGGGCTACTCGATGAGCAGTTCTTC.

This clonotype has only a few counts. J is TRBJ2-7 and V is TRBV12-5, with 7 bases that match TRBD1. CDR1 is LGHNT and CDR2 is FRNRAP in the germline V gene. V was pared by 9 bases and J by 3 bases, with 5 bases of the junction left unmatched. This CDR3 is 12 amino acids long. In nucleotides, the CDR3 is TGTGCTAGCGGGACAGACCTCTACGAGCAGTACTTC. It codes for CASGTDLYEQYF.

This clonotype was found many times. This CDR3 reads CATSDLMAGGVYNEQFF. CDR3 nucleotide sequence: TGTGCCACCAGTGATTTGATGGCGGGAGGGGTCTACAATGAGCAGTTCTTC. This chain connects TRBV24-1 to TRBJ2-1, with 9 bases matching TRBD2. The ends lost 0 bases at V and 3 bases at J; junction bases unmatched: 5. The CDR3 spans 17 residues. Germline values: CDR1 KGHDR, CDR2 SFDVKD.

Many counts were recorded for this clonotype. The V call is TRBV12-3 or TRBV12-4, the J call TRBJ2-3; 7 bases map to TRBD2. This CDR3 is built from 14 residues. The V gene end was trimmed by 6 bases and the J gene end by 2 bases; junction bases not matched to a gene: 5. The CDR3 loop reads CASSLTSLTDTQYF. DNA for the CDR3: TGTGCCAGCAGCCTGACTAGCCTCACAGATACGCAGTATTTT.

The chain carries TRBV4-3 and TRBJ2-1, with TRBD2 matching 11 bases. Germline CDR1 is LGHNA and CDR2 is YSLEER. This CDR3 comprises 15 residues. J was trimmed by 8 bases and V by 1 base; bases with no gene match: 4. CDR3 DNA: TGCGCCAGCAGCCAAGTAGCGGGAGGGCACGATGAGCAGTTCTTC. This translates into CASSQVAGGHDEQFF.